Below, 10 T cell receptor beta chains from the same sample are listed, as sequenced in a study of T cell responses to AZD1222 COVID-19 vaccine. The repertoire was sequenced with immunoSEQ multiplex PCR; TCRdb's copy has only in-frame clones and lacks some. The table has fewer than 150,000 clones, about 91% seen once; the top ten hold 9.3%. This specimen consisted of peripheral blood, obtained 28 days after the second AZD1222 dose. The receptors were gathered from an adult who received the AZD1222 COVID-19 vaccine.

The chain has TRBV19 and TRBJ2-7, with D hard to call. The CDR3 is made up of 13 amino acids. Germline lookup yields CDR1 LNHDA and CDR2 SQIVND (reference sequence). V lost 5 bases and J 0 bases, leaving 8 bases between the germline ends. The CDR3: CASSPGLSYEQYF. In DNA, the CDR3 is TGTGCCAGTAGTCCCGGTCTCTCCTACGAGCAGTACTTC. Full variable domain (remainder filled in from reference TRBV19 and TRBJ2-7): DGGITQSPKYLFRKEGQNVTLSCEQNLNHDAMYWYRQDPGQGLRLIYYSQIVNDFQKGDIAEGYSVSREKKESFPLTVTSAQKNPTAFYLCASSPGLSYEQYFGPGTRLTVT.

DNA for the CDR3: TGTGCCAGCAGTTTGTACAGCGGTGACACCGGGGAGCTGTTTTTT. Its translation is CASSLYSGDTGELFF. The J gene is TRBJ2-2, the V gene TRBV27; D possibly corresponds to TRBD2 (5 bases). CDR3 length: 15 amino acids. Germline lookup yields CDR1 MNHEY and CDR2 SMNVEV (reference sequence). Trimming removed 3 bases from V and 3 bases from J, with 11 bases in between.

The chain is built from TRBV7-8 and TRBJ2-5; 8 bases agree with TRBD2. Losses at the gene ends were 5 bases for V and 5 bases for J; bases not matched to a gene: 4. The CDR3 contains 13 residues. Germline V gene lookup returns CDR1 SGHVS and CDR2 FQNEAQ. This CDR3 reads CASSLSGVETQYF. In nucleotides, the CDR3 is TGTGCCAGCAGCCTTAGCGGGGTGGAGACCCAGTACTTC.

CDR3 nucleotides: TGTGCCAGCAGTGAAGGGGGGTTCTATGGCTACACCTTC. It translates to CASSEGGFYGYTF. The rearrangement joins TRBV2 to TRBJ1-2; D possibly corresponds to TRBD1 (5 bases). The CDR3 consists of 13 residues. Germline V gene lookup returns CDR1 SNHLY and CDR2 FYNNEI. Trimming shortened V by 1 base and J by 4 bases, and 7 bases separated the two germline ends.

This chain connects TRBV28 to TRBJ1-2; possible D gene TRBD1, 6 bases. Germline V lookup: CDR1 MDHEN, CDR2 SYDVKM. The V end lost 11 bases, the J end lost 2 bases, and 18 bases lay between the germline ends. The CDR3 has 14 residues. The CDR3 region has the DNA TGTGCCGGGGGGGGACGGACAGCGAACTATGGCTACACCTTC. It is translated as CAGGGRTANYGYTF.

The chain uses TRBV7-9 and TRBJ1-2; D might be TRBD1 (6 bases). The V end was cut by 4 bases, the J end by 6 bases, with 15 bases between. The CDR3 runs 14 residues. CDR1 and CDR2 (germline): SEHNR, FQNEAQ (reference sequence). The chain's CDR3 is CASSSRGSGHGYTF. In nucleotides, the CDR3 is TGTGCCAGCAGCTCCAGGGGTTCGGGCCATGGCTACACCTTC.

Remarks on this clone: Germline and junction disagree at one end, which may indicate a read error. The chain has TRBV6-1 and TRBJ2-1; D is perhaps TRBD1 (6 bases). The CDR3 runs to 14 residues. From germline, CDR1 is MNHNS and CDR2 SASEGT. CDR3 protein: CASSEEGGVGEQFF. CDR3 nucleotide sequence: TGTGCCAGCAGCGAAGAAGGGGGAGTGGGTGAGCAGTTCTTC.

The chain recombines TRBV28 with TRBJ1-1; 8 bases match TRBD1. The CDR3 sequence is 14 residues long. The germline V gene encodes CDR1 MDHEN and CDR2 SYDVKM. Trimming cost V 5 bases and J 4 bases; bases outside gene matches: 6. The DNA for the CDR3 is TGTGCCAGCAGTGGGTACAGGGGGAGCACTGAAGCTTTCTTT. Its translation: CASSGYRGSTEAFF.

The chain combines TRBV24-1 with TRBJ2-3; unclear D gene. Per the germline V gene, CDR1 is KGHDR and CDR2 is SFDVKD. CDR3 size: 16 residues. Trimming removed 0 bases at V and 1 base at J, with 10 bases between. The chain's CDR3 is CATSDLQFGGTDTQYF. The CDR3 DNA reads TGTGCCACCAGTGATTTGCAGTTTGGTGGCACAGATACGCAGTATTTT.

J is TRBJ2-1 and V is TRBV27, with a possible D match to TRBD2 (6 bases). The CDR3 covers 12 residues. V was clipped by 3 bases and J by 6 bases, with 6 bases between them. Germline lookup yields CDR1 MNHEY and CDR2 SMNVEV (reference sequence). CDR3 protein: CASSLGGNEQFF. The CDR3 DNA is TGTGCCAGCAGTTTGGGGGGCAATGAGCAGTTCTTC.